This T cell receptor (beta chain) is drawn from a study of blood T cell repertoires in COVID-19. About the study: T cells, B-cell-depleted T cells, or PBMCs provided the cDNA or gDNA that served as material.

In the original analysis: The authors estimated nucleated cell counts from reference gene primer amplification. Libraries were prepared by immunoSEQ multiplex PCR; TCRdb keeps only in-frame clonotypes and omits some of them. V and J calls and clone size are those listed in that table; D and trimming were worked out from the DNA. The sample contains about 11,000 clones, 88% of which appear only once. Germline CDR1 MRHNA, CDR2 SNTAGT. This CDR3 has 14 residues. Losses at the gene ends were 4 bases for V and 2 bases for J; bases not matched to a gene: 2. The chain recombines TRBV6-4 with TRBJ2-3; TRBD1 matches at 8 bases. The receptor comes from a human donor in a cohort sampled during active COVID-19. Sequencing used peripheral blood. Here the CDR3 DNA reads TGTGCCAGCAGTGCGGGACAGGACACAGATACGCAGTATTTT. This codes for CASSAGQDTDTQYF.